Shown below are 4 T cell receptor beta chains from a single sample sequenced in a study of blood T cell repertoires in COVID-19. Assay used: immunoSEQ multiplex PCR; TCRdb lists only in-frame clones, some missing. Of some 180,000 clones listed, more than 75% are singletons. Material: PBMCs or T cells enriched from blood (not recorded which). These TCRs come from a man in his fifties or sixties who had been exposed to COVID-19.

The chain is built from TRBV5-1 and TRBJ1-2, with TRBD1 matching over 7 bases. Germline CDR1 and CDR2: SGHRS and YFSETQ. This CDR3 is built from 18 residues. V shed 6 bases and J 1 base; nucleotides not matched to a gene: 18. The CDR3 sequence is CASIFPGKPTGINYGYTF. The CDR3 DNA is TGCGCCAGCATCTTTCCCGGGAAGCCGACAGGGATTAACTATGGCTACACCTTC.

This clone was seen at least ten times. This rearrangement joins TRBV24-1 to TRBJ2-1; TRBD2 aligns across 16 bases. J gave up 6 bases and V 4 bases, and 8 bases lay outside the gene matches. Germline V gene data show CDR1 as KGHDR and CDR2 as SFDVKD. The CDR3 runs 18 residues. CDR3 nucleotides: TGTGCCACCAGTGAATGGGGACTAGCGGGAGGGTCCGTCAATGAGCAGTTCTTC. This sequence encodes CATSEWGLAGGSVNEQFF.

The J gene is TRBJ2-7, the V gene TRBV11-3; 7 bases line up with TRBD1. Germline V lookup: CDR1 SGHNT, CDR2 YENEEA. The CDR3 contains 14 residues. J was trimmed by 5 bases and V by 1 base; bases with no gene match: 5. CDR3 residues: CASSLVQGDHEQYF. The CDR3 nucleotides read TGTGCCAGCAGCTTAGTTCAGGGGGACCACGAGCAGTACTTC.

This clone was recorded only once. This chain links TRBV19 with TRBJ1-5; perhaps TRBD1 as D (5 bases). This CDR3 contains 14 residues. Trimming stripped 7 bases from V and 1 base from J, with 11 bases between. Germline-derived CDR1 and CDR2 are LNHDA and SQIVND (reference sequence). The CDR3 coding sequence is TGTGCCAGTACCTGGACACCAAGCAATCAGCCCCAGCATTTT. It codes for CASTWTPSNQPQHF.